The rows below give T cell receptor beta chains drawn from one sample of a study of T cells in Graves' hyperthyroidism and ophthalmopathy. Each CDR3 protein is one row after TCRdb ran MiXCR on the multiplex PCR reads. The top ten clones hold about two fifths of a sample with 490,000 or so distinct CDR3 sequences, over 35% of them seen once. The sequenced sample consisted of peripheral blood or thyroid tissue (not recorded which). The receptors come from an adult woman with Graves' disease, either hyperthyroidism or ophthalmopathy (not recorded which). CDR3s include the opening cysteine and the closing phenylalanine or tryptophan. The D gene is left open where the match is weak. Not every row has a clone size; where given, it reads once, few, many or a size class.

d_call	clone_size	v_call	j_call	cdr3_aa	cdr3_nt
-	once	TRBV6-5	TRBJ1-3	CASSQAGASGNTIYF	TGTGCCAGCAGTCAGGCTGGGGCCTCTGGAAACACCATATATTTT
-	-	TRBV6-1	TRBJ2-2	CASSYAERGTGELFF	TGTGCCAGCAGTTACGCTGAGAGGGGTACCGGGGAGCTGTTTTTT
-	few	TRBV10-2	TRBJ2-5	CASRGLSETQYF	TGCGCCAGCAGGGGCCTATCGGAGACCCAGTACTTC
TRBD2	many	TRBV20-1	TRBJ2-2	CSATLTSGIGELFF	TGCAGTGCTACCCTGACTAGCGGGATTGGGGAGCTGTTTTTT
-	-	TRBV30	TRBJ1-6	CARRRDNYSPLHF	TGTGCCCGACGCCGGGACAATTATTCACCCCTCCACTTT
-	-	TRBV7-8	TRBJ2-5	CASSSQEASSNQPQYF	TGTGCCAGCAGCTCCCAGGAGGCAAGTAGCAATCAGCCCCAGTACTTC
TRBD1	-	TRBV29-1	TRBJ1-4	CSDRGNEKLFF	TGCAGCGACAGGGGTAATGAAAAACTGTTTTTT
-	-	TRBV20-1	TRBJ2-5	CSAVGTRETQYF	TGCAGTGCTGTAGGGACCCGGGAGACCCAGTACTTC
-	-	TRBV7-9	TRBJ1-1	CASSLSAGTGPTEAFF	TGTGCCAGCAGCTTATCGGCGGGGACCGGGCCCACTGAAGCTTTCTTT
-	-	TRBV3-1	TRBJ1-1	CASSPDQGSETEAFF	TGTGCCAGCAGCCCCGACCAGGGATCTGAGACTGAAGCTTTCTTT
TRBD2	-	TRBV7-9	TRBJ2-7	CASVREEYEQYF	TGTGCCAGCGTCCGGGAGGAGTACGAGCAGTACTTC
-	-	TRBV10-2	TRBJ2-7	CASRLDAYEQYF	TGCGCCAGCAGGTTGGACGCCTACGAGCAGTACTTC
TRBD1	few	TRBV24-1	TRBJ1-1	CATSGDRGTEAFF	TGTGCCACCAGTGGTGACAGGGGAACTGAAGCTTTCTTT
-	-	TRBV5-1	TRBJ1-4	CASSLRSGVGTNEKLFF	TGCGCCAGCAGCTTGAGGTCTGGCGTGGGTACTAATGAAAAACTGTTTTTT
-	-	TRBV29-1	TRBJ1-1	CSGEMRVPNTEAFF	TGCAGCGGGGAGATGAGGGTTCCGAACACTGAAGCTTTCTTT
TRBD1	few	TRBV29-1	TRBJ1-2	CSVVRQGDHGYTF	TGCAGCGTTGTTCGCCAGGGGGACCATGGCTACACCTTC
TRBD1	many	TRBV15	TRBJ1-1	CATSRDRTGGTEAFF	TGTGCCACCAGCAGAGATCGGACAGGGGGAACTGAAGCTTTCTTT
-	-	TRBV10-3	TRBJ1-1	CAIKMEGGNTEAFF	TGTGCCATCAAGATGGAAGGCGGAAACACTGAAGCTTTCTTT
-	many	TRBV7-2	TRBJ1-3	CASSAWQVSGNTIYF	TGTGCCAGCAGCGCCTGGCAAGTCTCTGGAAACACCATATATTTT
-	-	TRBV19	TRBJ1-3	CATGPGSGNTIYF	TGTGCCACAGGACCGGGCTCTGGAAACACCATATATTTT
-	many	TRBV5-5	TRBJ2-5	CASSQGLVETQYF	TGTGCCAGCAGCCAGGGGTTGGTGGAGACCCAGTACTTC
TRBD1	-	TRBV7-3	TRBJ1-2	CASSSTGGTNYGYTF	TGTGCCAGCAGCTCAACAGGGGGTACCAACTATGGCTACACCTTC
-	few	TRBV29-1	TRBJ2-7	CSVVPGTYEQYF	TGCAGCGTTGTGCCGGGAACCTACGAGCAGTACTTC
-	-	TRBV7-9	TRBJ2-2	CASSLVGVRTGELFF	TGTGCCAGCAGCTTAGTGGGAGTCCGGACCGGGGAGCTGTTTTTT
-	many	TRBV6-2/TRBV6-3	TRBJ2-7	CASSYAGRNEQYF	TGTGCCAGCAGTTACGCAGGTCGCAACGAGCAGTACTTC
-	-	TRBV19	TRBJ2-5	CASSFRLGTTETQYF	TGTGCCAGTAGTTTCAGACTCGGGACCACGGAGACCCAGTACTTC
TRBD1	many	TRBV5-1	TRBJ1-2	CASSRTGGGYTF	TGCGCCAGCAGCAGGACAGGGGGTGGCTACACCTTC
TRBD1	-	TRBV19	TRBJ1-4	CASSILSGTGEKLFF	TGTGCCAGTAGTATACTCTCTGGGACAGGCGAAAAACTGTTTTTT
-	many	TRBV19	TRBJ1-5	CASNLNYRVARPQHF	TGTGCCAGTAATTTAAATTACAGGGTCGCGAGGCCCCAGCATTTT
-	-	TRBV7-9	TRBJ1-1	CASSPLAGNTEAFF	TGTGCCAGCAGCCCCTTGGCGGGCAACACTGAAGCTTTCTTT
-	many	TRBV20-1	TRBJ1-4	CSARDLGVVGEKLFF	TGCAGTGCTAGAGATCTCGGGGTGGTCGGTGAAAAACTGTTTTTT
-	few	TRBV29-1	TRBJ2-7	CSVMVTANYEQYF	TGCAGCGTGATGGTGACAGCGAACTACGAGCAGTACTTC
-	-	TRBV29-1	TRBJ2-7	CSVVFGVNEQYF	TGCAGCGTTGTCTTTGGGGTAAACGAGCAGTACTTC
TRBD2	few	TRBV7-2	TRBJ2-7	CASSHYSGTNYEQYF	TGTGCCAGCAGTCACTACTCGGGGACTAACTACGAGCAGTACTTC
-	-	TRBV15	TRBJ1-1	CATSRDRVEAFF	TGTGCCACCAGCAGGGATAGAGTGGAGGCTTTCTTT
-	many	TRBV20-1	TRBJ1-5	CSAITGPQREPQHF	TGCAGTGCTATTACCGGGCCCCAAAGGGAGCCCCAGCATTTT
TRBD1	many	TRBV20-1	TRBJ2-7	CSAGRQGGEQYF	TGCAGTGCCGGTAGACAGGGCGGCGAGCAGTACTTC
-	once	TRBV7-2	TRBJ1-3	CASSSSGMGETIYF	TGTGCCAGCAGCTCTAGCGGGATGGGAGAGACCATATATTTT
TRBD1	few	TRBV27	TRBJ1-4	CASSPGGTGQKLFF	TGTGCCAGCAGCCCGGGCGGGACAGGTCAAAAACTGTTTTTT
-	once	TRBV20-1	TRBJ1-4	CSARDRKAVNEKLFF	TGCAGTGCTAGAGATCGAAAGGCAGTTAATGAAAAACTGTTTTTT
-	-	TRBV10-3	TRBJ1-5	CAISSGRDQPQHF	TGTGCCATCAGTTCAGGGAGGGATCAGCCCCAGCATTTT
TRBD1	many	TRBV5-5	TRBJ1-1	CASSEGQEVNTEAFF	TGTGCCAGCAGCGAGGGACAGGAAGTGAACACTGAAGCTTTCTTT
TRBD1	-	TRBV20-1	TRBJ1-6	CSAGGDRGNSPLHF	TGCAGTGCCGGGGGAGACAGGGGAAATTCACCCCTCCACTTT
-	-	TRBV7-9	TRBJ2-7	CASSSDGDNEQYF	TGTGCCAGCAGCTCTGACGGGGATAACGAGCAGTACTTC
TRBD1	many	TRBV20-1	TRBJ1-2	CTIGGGGYGYTF	TGCACTATAGGGGGCGGTGGCTATGGCTACACCTTC
TRBD1	once	TRBV15	TRBJ1-4	CATSRNRGTAEKLFF	TGTGCCACCAGCAGAAACAGGGGAACAGCGGAAAAACTGTTTTTT
-	many	TRBV10-3	TRBJ1-5	CAISAGRGNQPQHF	TGTGCCATCAGTGCGGGACGAGGGAATCAGCCCCAGCATTTT
TRBD2	-	TRBV7-3	TRBJ2-7	CASSIAGRGYEQYF	TGTGCCAGCAGTATAGCGGGAAGAGGCTACGAGCAGTACTTC
-	few	TRBV7-9	TRBJ2-6	CASSSWERSSGANVLTF	TGTGCCAGCAGTTCCTGGGAGAGAAGCTCTGGGGCCAACGTCCTGACTTTC
-	once	TRBV5-1	TRBJ2-7	CASSARLTPYEQYF	TGCGCCAGCAGTGCTAGGTTGACCCCCTACGAGCAGTACTTC
TRBD1	-	TRBV2	TRBJ2-7	CASSARTGGGNEQYF	TGTGCCAGCAGTGCTCGGACAGGGGGCGGGAACGAGCAGTACTTC
TRBD1	many	TRBV7-2	TRBJ2-2	CASSLRQGGPGELFF	TGTGCCAGCAGCCTTCGACAGGGCGGGCCCGGGGAGCTGTTTTTT